Only one count was recorded for the clone carrying this T cell receptor (beta chain). Antigen unknown. Method: immunoSEQ multiplex PCR; TCRdb's copy keeps in-frame clones and lacks some. The repertoire has tens of thousands of clones, roughly 90% of them found once; the top ten carry about 9%. Systemic immunosuppression or autoimmune disease history was grounds to exclude patients. On cycle 4 day 1 and cycle 7 day 1, as well as at baseline, blood was sampled. In germline, CDR1 is SNHLY, CDR2 FYNNEI. Trimming took 6 bases from V and 2 from J, leaving 3 bases between them. This CDR3 spans 11 amino acids. This entry belongs to a study of OX40 agonist ivuxolimab in advanced cancers. General study points: Fewer expanded clones were found on average in CD4+ than in CD8+ T cells.

J is TRBJ2-3 and V is TRBV2; D gene ambiguous. This TCR came from an adult with an advanced solid tumor such as melanoma, head and neck, liver or kidney cancer. The starting material was CD4+ or CD8+ T cells sorted from blood, obtained in a trial of the OX40 agonist ivuxolimab. The CDR3 region has the DNA TGTGCCAGCAGCCTCACAGATACGCAGTATTTT. Amino acids: CASSLTDTQYF.